This T cell receptor (beta chain) was captured by sequencing in a study of blood T cells in healthy people across ages. Combining a sample-barcoded 5' primer with a J-beta primer mix, a second PCR ran for 7 to 11 cycles. Tagging of each cDNA molecule was performed by a template-switch adaptor with 12 random nucleotides. From the 5' RACE reads, TCRdb called clonotypes with MiXCR, one entry per CDR3 protein. The sample gives 1.5 million or so distinct CDR3 sequences, approximately 43% of which show up once; under 5% is in the top ten. The CDR3 spans 14 residues. Comments on this clonotype: The target antigen is unknown.

Healthy Caucasian individuals from Russia aged roughly 6 to 95 served as donors. Whole-study findings and limits: PBMC samples, being unsorted, prevented any conclusive comparison of naive and antigen-experienced cells.

This sequence joins TRBV21-1 and TRBJ1-5. TRBV21-1 is shown as a pseudogene. Input material: blood. The source of this sequence is a woman aged 18 to 35 in good health. Here the CDR3 DNA reads TGTGCCAGCATCAAGAGGGAGGGGATCCAGCCCCAGCATTTT. This gives the protein CASIKREGIQPQHF.